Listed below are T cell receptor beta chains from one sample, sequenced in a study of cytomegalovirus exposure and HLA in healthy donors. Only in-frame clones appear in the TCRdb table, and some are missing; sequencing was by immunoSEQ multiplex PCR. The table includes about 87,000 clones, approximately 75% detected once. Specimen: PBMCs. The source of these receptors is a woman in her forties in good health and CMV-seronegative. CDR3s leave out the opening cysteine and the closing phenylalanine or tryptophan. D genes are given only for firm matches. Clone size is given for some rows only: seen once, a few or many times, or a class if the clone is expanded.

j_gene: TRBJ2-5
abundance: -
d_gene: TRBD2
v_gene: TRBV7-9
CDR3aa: ASRSPGGQETQY

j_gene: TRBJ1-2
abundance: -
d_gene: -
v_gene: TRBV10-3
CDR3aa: AISSGTYYGYT

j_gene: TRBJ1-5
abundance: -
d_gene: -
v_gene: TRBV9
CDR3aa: ASSVDARANQPQH

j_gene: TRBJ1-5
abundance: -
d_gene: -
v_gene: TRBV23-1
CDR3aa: ASSQGAIQPQH

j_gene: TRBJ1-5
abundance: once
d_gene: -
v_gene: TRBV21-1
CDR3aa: ASSKTPDSKNQPQH

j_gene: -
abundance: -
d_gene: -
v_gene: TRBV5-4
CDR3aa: ASSLASGDYEQY

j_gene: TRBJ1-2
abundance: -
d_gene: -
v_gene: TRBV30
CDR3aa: AGTGNSGYT

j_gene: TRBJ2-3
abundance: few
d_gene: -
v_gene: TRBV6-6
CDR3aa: ASSPPGTDTQY

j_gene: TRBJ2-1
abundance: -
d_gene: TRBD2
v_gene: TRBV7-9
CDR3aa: ASSPSGSGGQQF

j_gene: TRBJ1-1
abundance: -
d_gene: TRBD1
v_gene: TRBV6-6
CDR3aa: ASTPDRARMNTEAF

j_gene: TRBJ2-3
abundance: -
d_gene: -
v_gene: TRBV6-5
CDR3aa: ASSPGGSTQY